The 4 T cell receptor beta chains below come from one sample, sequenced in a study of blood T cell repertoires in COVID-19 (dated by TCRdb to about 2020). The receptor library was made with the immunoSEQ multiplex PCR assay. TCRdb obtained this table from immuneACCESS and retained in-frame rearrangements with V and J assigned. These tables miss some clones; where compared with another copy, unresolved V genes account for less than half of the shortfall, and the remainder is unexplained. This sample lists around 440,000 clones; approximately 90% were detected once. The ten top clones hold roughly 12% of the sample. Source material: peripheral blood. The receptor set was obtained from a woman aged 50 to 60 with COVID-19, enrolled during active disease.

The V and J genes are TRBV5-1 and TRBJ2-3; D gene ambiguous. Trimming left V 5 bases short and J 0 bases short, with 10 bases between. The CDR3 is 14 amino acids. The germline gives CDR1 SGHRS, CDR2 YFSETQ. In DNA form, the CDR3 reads TGCGCCAGCAGTGCGGATTCTAGCACAGATACGCAGTATTTT. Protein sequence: CASSADSSTDTQYF.

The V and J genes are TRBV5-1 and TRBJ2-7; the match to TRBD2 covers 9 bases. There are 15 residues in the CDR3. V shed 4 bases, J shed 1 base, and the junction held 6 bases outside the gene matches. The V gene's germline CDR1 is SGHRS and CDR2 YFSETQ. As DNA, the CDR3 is TGCGCCAGCAGCCTCAGCGGGGGGACGTCCTACGAGCAGTACTTC. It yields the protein CASSLSGGTSYEQYF.

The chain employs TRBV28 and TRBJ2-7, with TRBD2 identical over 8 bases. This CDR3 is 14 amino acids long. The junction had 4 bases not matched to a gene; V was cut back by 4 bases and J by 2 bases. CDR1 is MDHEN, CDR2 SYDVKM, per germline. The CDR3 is CASSSSGLAYEQYF. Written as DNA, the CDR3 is TGTGCCAGCAGTTCGTCGGGACTAGCCTACGAGCAGTACTTC. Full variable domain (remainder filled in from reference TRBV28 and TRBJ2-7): DVKVTQSSRYLVKRTGEKVFLECVQDMDHENMFWYRQDPGLGLRLIYFSYDVKMKEKGDIPEGYSVSREKKERFSLILESASTNQTSMYLCASSSSGLAYEQYFGPGTRLTVT.

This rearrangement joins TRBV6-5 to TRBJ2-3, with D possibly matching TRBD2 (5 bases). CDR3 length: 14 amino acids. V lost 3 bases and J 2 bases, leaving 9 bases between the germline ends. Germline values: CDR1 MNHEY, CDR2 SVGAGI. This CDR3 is CASSYSGNTDTQYF. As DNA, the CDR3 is TGTGCCAGCAGTTATTCGGGGAACACAGATACGCAGTATTTT.